This T cell receptor (beta chain) was obtained from a study of a mutant IDH1 vaccine in newly diagnosed glioma. Study information: Sex distribution of treated patients was roughly 62% male and about 38% female; mean age was 40.4 years. Most patients had radiochemotherapy with temozolomide before enrollment; others had one alone.

With respect to this clone: The antigen is unknown.

Assay: immunoSEQ multiplex PCR; the TCRdb copy retains only in-frame clones and omits some. The data contain about 74,000 clones, approximately 86% of them singletons. Sample time point: week 35, safety follow-up. Doses comprised 300 ug of mutant IDH1 20-mer peptide each, plus topical imiquimod. Tumors from donors were new WHO grade 3 or 4 IDH1-mutant astrocytomas with ATRX loss. The input for sequencing was PBMCs, taken from a glioma patient whose treatment included an IDH1 peptide vaccine. The clonotype was recovered from a young man with glioma.

This CDR3 reads CASSFSFWGNSPLHF. The DNA for the CDR3 is TGTGCCAGCAGTTTTAGTTTCTGGGGTAATTCACCCCTCCACTTT. V and J are TRBV27 and TRBJ1-6; D uncertain. Deletions cut 3 bases from V and 6 bases from J, with 12 bases between. CDR1 and CDR2 from the germline V gene are MNHEY and SMNVEV (reference sequence). This CDR3 spans 15 amino acids.